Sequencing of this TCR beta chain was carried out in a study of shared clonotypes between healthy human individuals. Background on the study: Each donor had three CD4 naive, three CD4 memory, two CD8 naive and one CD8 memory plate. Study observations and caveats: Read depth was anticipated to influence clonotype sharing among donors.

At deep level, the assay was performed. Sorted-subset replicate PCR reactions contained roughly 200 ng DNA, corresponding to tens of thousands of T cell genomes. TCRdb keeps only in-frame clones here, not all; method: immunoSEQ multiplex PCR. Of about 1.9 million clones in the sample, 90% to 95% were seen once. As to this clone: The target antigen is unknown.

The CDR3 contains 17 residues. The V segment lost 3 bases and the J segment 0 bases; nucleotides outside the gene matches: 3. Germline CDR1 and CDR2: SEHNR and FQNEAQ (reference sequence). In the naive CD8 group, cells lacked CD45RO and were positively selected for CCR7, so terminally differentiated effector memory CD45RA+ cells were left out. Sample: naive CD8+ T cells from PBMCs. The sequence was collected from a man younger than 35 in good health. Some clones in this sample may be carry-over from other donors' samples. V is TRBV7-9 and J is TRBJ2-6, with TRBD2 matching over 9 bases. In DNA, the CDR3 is TGTGCCAGCAGCTTGACTAGCGGAAACTCTGGGGCCAACGTCCTGACTTTC. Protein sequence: CASSLTSGNSGANVLTF.